This entry lists 11 T cell receptor beta chains sequenced from one sample in a study of vaccination and CD4 T cells after COVID-19. Antigens of these TCRs are unknown. Treatment described: roughly ten-day PBMC culture with coronavirus spike peptide pools or control peptides (ViraFEST assay). Sequencing of the DNA from cultured CD4+ T cells was carried out with the Oncomine TCR Beta short-read assay. TCRdb re-called the PCR reads with MiXCR, one entry per CDR3 protein. The sample has roughly 11,000 distinct CDR3 sequences; around 66% are singletons. Sequencing was carried out using CD4+ T cells from blood, cultured in vitro. These TCRs come from a human donor who had recovered from COVID-19.

V gene TRBV6-1 combines with J gene TRBJ1-2; D gene ambiguous. V lost 6 bases, J lost 8 bases, and 16 bases lay in between. The CDR3 contains 13 residues. CDR1 and CDR2 from the germline V gene are MNHNS and SASEGT. CDR3 coding DNA: TGTGCCAGCAGCAACAATCCCCCTTGGGGCTACACCTTC. Translation gives CASSNNPPWGYTF.

The chain uses TRBV6-5 and TRBJ1-1; 7 positions agree with TRBD1. Losses at the gene ends were 4 bases for V and 11 bases for J; bases not matched to a gene: 10. This CDR3 has 13 amino acids. Germline V CDR1 and CDR2: MNHEY, SVGAGI. The CDR3 is CASSSGQGVGAFF. CDR3 in DNA: TGTGCCAGCAGTTCGGGTCAGGGGGTGGGTGCTTTCTTT.

This clonotype was detected only a few times. The chain uses TRBV20-1 and TRBJ1-4; tentative D call: TRBD1 (5 bases). Per germline, CDR1 DFQATT and CDR2 SNEGSKA (reference sequence). Trimming removed 1 base from V and 6 bases from J, with 12 bases in between. This CDR3 contains 14 residues. CDR3 in amino acids: CSARVRDRYEKLFF. The DNA for the CDR3 is TGCAGTGCTAGAGTCAGGGATAGGTATGAAAAACTGTTTTTT.

This clonotype showed up just a few times. The chain is built from TRBV19 and TRBJ1-5; TRBD1 aligns across 8 bases. The ends lost 2 bases at V and 2 bases at J; junction bases unmatched: 5. The germline V gene encodes CDR1 LNHDA and CDR2 SQIVND (reference sequence). The CDR3 extends over 16 amino acids. The CDR3 is CASSIQGAKGNQPQHF. The CDR3 DNA reads TGTGCCAGTAGTATACAGGGGGCTAAAGGCAATCAGCCCCAGCATTTT.

This clonotype was found a few times. V is TRBV2 and J is TRBJ1-1; D call uncertain. Germline V lookup: CDR1 SNHLY, CDR2 FYNNEI. The V end was cut by 7 bases, the J end by 3 bases, with 24 bases between. The CDR3 loop spans 17 amino acids. CDR3 protein: CASIARGPSSRDTEAFF. The CDR3, as DNA: TGTGCCAGCATCGCCCGGGGTCCCTCCTCGCGGGACACTGAAGCTTTCTTT.

The genes are TRBV6-1 and TRBJ2-3; D may match TRBD1 or TRBD2 (5 bases each). Trimming left V 5 bases short and J 0 bases short, with 18 bases between. The CDR3 is 17 residues long. Germline V lookup: CDR1 MNHNS, CDR2 SASEGT. The CDR3 region has the DNA TGTGCCAGCAGTACGGGACCCCCCTTTCAGAGCACAGATACGCAGTATTTT. Translation gives CASSTGPPFQSTDTQYF.

The rearrangement links TRBV12-3 or TRBV12-4 to TRBJ1-5, with a weak D call TRBD1 (5 bases). This CDR3 is 20 amino acids long. V lost 5 bases and J 3 bases, leaving 29 bases between the germline ends. CDR3 in amino acids: CASSLSGKELGRGYNQPQHF. CDR3 sequence (DNA): TGTGCCAGCAGTCTCTCAGGGAAAGAATTGGGCCGAGGGTACAATCAGCCCCAGCATTTT.

The gene calls are TRBV15 and TRBJ2-3; D not certain. From germline, CDR1 is LNHNV and CDR2 YYDKDF (reference sequence). V gave up 0 bases and J gave up 6 bases, with 7 bases separating them. This CDR3 spans 13 amino acids. The CDR3 DNA reads TGTGCCACCAGCAGAGATCAACCGGATACGCAGTATTTT. Its protein product is CATSRDQPDTQYF.

This clonotype was found a few times. The rearrangement links TRBV6-2 or TRBV6-3 to TRBJ1-1; D gene unclear. Per the germline V gene, CDR1 is MNHEY and CDR2 is SVGEGT. With 2 bases removed from V and 0 bases from J, the gap between germline ends came to 7 bases. The CDR3 extends over 14 amino acids. In nucleotides, the CDR3 is TGTGCCAGCAGTTACCTCCAGGTGAACACTGAAGCTTTCTTT. As protein: CASSYLQVNTEAFF.

Here the CDR3 reads CASRQGALGWGELFF. CDR3 bases: TGTGCCAGCAGGCAGGGGGCGTTGGGATGGGGGGAGCTGTTTTTT. V is TRBV6-1 and J is TRBJ2-2; 8 nucleotides line up with TRBD1. The germline V gene encodes CDR1 MNHNS and CDR2 SASEGT. There are 15 residues in the CDR3. V was clipped by 6 bases and J by 8 bases; unmatched bases: 11.

The rearrangement uses TRBV6-5 and TRBJ2-7; 9 positions agree with TRBD1. The ends lost 2 bases at V and 2 bases at J; junction bases unmatched: 7. Per germline, CDR1 MNHEY and CDR2 SVGAGI. The CDR3 totals 16 residues. Written as DNA, the CDR3 is TGTGCCAGCAGTTACCTATCCGGACAGGGGACCTACGAGCAGTACTTC. Translating gives CASSYLSGQGTYEQYF.